This T cell receptor beta chain derives from a study of blood T cell repertoires in COVID-19. Study at large: In each case, the material was cDNA or gDNA derived from T cells, B-cell-depleted T cells, or PBMCs.

Sequenced by immunoSEQ multiplex PCR; TCRdb stores in-frame clones only, minus some. The sample records 100,000 or so clones, 85% being singletons. The CDR3 is 18 amino acids. The sample comprised peripheral blood. The chain recombines TRBV21-1 with TRBJ2-1; the tabulated D call, TRBD2, remains unverified against the DNA. TRBV21-1 is a documented pseudogene. This clonotype originated in a man aged 45-65 years with acute or convalescent COVID-19. The CDR3: CASRGQGSSGDSYNEQFF. The CDR3 nucleotides are TGTGCCAGCAGGGGACAGGGGTCTAGCGGGGACTCCTACAATGAGCAGTTCTTC.